Below, 13 T cell receptor beta chains from the same sample are listed, as sequenced in a study of cytomegalovirus exposure and HLA in healthy donors. The primer mix had 60 Vbeta and 13 Jbeta primers. TCRdb keeps only in-frame clones here, not all; method: immunoSEQ multiplex PCR. Here the sample spans about 110,000 clones, nearly 70% being singletons. The specimen sequenced was PBMCs. Receptors were obtained from an older woman in good health and CMV-seropositive.

The genes are TRBV4-3 and TRBJ1-3; perhaps TRBD1 as D (5 bases). The CDR3 totals 14 residues. Trimming removed 4 bases from V and 4 bases from J, with 11 bases in between. Germline V gives CDR1 LGHNA, CDR2 YSLEER. CDR3 in DNA: TGCGCCAGCAGCCCCCGGGGGGAGGGAAACACCATATATTTT. Its translation: CASSPRGEGNTIYF.

This clone was picked up a small number of times. The chain employs TRBV6-1 and TRBJ2-3; a weak D match, TRBD2 (6 bases). Between the trimmed V and J ends, which lost 5 bases and 1 base, there was a span of 10 bases. The CDR3 is 14 amino acids. Per the germline V gene, CDR1 is MNHNS and CDR2 is SASEGT. In nucleotides, the CDR3 is TGTGCCAGCAGTAAGGGACTGGGCACAGATACGCAGTATTTT. It translates to CASSKGLGTDTQYF.

This rearrangement joins TRBV29-1 to TRBJ2-5, with 13 bases that match TRBD2. The germline gives CDR1 SQVTM, CDR2 ANQGSEA. Trimming at V came to 4 bases and at J to 1 base, leaving 3 bases not matched to a gene. This CDR3 comprises 15 residues. The DNA of the CDR3 is TGCAGCGTTGTACTAGCGGGGGGGGTCCAAGAGACCCAGTACTTC. It codes for CSVVLAGGVQETQYF.

This clone has a handful of counts. This sequence joins TRBV5-1 and TRBJ2-3; 11 bases line up with TRBD2. Trimming took 4 bases from V and 6 from J; bases not matched to a gene: 10. From germline, CDR1 is SGHRS and CDR2 YFSETQ. The CDR3 has 16 amino acids. CDR3 coding DNA: TGCGCCAGCAGCGGCCATAGCGGGGGGGCGGCGGATACGCAGTATTTT. Its protein product is CASSGHSGGAADTQYF.

This chain connects TRBV30 to TRBJ2-3, with TRBD2 identical over 7 bases. The V and J ends lost 1 base and 1 base, in that order; junction bases with no gene match: 5. This CDR3 contains 15 residues. CDR1 and CDR2 (germline): GTSNPN, SVGIG (reference sequence). CDR3 region: CAWSGLAVGTDTQYF. As DNA, the CDR3 is TGTGCCTGGAGTGGGCTAGCGGTAGGCACAGATACGCAGTATTTT. Filled out from reference TRBV30 and TRBJ2-3, the complete variable domain reads SQTIHQWPATLVQPVGSPLSLECTVEGTSNPNLYWYRQAAGRGLQLLFYSVGIGQISSEVPQNLSASRPQDRQFILSSKKLLLSDSGFYLCAWSGLAVGTDTQYFGPGTRLTVL.

The chain employs TRBV18 and TRBJ2-7; 9 bases line up with TRBD2. The CDR3 loop spans 13 amino acids. The J segment lost 3 bases and the V segment lost 6 bases, leaving 3 bases of the junction unmatched. From germline, CDR1 is KGHSH and CDR2 LQKENI. This CDR3 reads CASSGAGGYEQYF. The CDR3 bases are TGTGCCAGCTCGGGAGCGGGGGGCTACGAGCAGTACTTC.

The chain uses TRBV27 and TRBJ1-2; 7 bases line up with TRBD1. CDR1 MNHEY and CDR2 SMNVEV come from the germline V gene (reference sequence). The CDR3 spans 15 residues. V was clipped by 5 bases and J by 4 bases; unmatched bases: 10. The CDR3 region is CASSPWGRGPYGYTF. In DNA, the CDR3 is TGTGCCAGCAGTCCCTGGGGTAGGGGGCCCTATGGCTACACCTTC.

Here the CDR3 reads CANEDYTDTQYF. DNA of the CDR3: TGTGCCAACGAGGATTACACAGATACGCAGTATTTT. The V call is TRBV7-9, the J call TRBJ2-3; no clear D gene. The CDR3 spans 12 residues. CDR1 is SEHNR, CDR2 FQNEAQ, per germline (reference sequence). Deletions cut 10 bases from V and 2 bases from J, with 10 bases between. Full variable domain (outside the CDR3, taken from reference TRBV7-9 and TRBJ2-3): DTGVSQNPRHKITKRGQNVTFRCDPISEHNRLYWYRQTLGQGPEFLTYFQNEAQLEKSRLLSDRFSAERPKGSFSTLEIQRTEQGDSAMYLCANEDYTDTQYFGPGTRLTVL.

This chain uses TRBV5-4 with TRBJ2-1; 7 positions agree with TRBD1. This CDR3 has 15 residues. V gave up 0 bases and J gave up 5 bases; unmatched junction bases: 5. In germline, CDR1 is SGHNT, CDR2 YYREEE (reference sequence). Here the CDR3 DNA reads TGTGCCAGCAGCTTGGAGGGGGCTCTGAACAATGAGCAGTTCTTC. Translated, it gives CASSLEGALNNEQFF.

V gene TRBV13 combines with J gene TRBJ2-3; D possibly corresponds to TRBD1 (5 bases). In germline, CDR1 is PRHDT, CDR2 FYEKMQ (reference sequence). V gave up 4 bases and J gave up 6 bases, with 11 bases separating them. The CDR3 is 13 residues long. The CDR3 DNA reads TGTGCCAGCAGCTCCAGGGTTCCGGATACGCAGTATTTT. Its protein product is CASSSRVPDTQYF. Supplemented by reference TRBV13 and TRBJ2-3, the full variable domain reads AAGVIQSPRHLIKEKRETATLKCYPIPRHDTVYWYQQGPGQDPQFLISFYEKMQSDKGSIPDRFSAQQFSDYHSELNMSSLELGDSALYFCASSSRVPDTQYFGPGTRLTVL.

The chain is built from TRBV9 and TRBJ2-1, with 15 bases identical to TRBD2. Trimming took 3 bases from V and 9 from J; bases not matched to a gene: 7. This CDR3 spans 16 amino acids. Per the germline V gene, CDR1 is SGDLS and CDR2 is YYNGEE. CDR3 coding DNA: TGTGCCAGCAGCGAGGGACTAGCGGGGGGTGGCAGTGAGCAGTTCTTC. Translated: CASSEGLAGGGSEQFF.

The CDR3 spells CASSLQTSPHIETQYF. In nucleotides, the CDR3 is TGTGCCAGCAGCTTACAGACAAGTCCCCATATAGAGACCCAGTACTTC. The rearrangement uses TRBV5-6 and TRBJ2-5; no clear D gene. Germline V gene lookup returns CDR1 SGHDT and CDR2 YYEEEE. This CDR3 is 16 amino acids long. V gave up 2 bases and J gave up 4 bases, with 18 bases separating them.

This rearrangement joins TRBV6-5 to TRBJ1-4; D uncertain. The CDR3 has 15 residues. CDR1 and CDR2 (germline): MNHEY, SVGAGI. Trimming removed 5 bases from V and 0 bases from J, with 10 bases in between. The CDR3 spells CASSPLPATNEKLFF. As DNA, the CDR3 is TGTGCCAGCAGTCCCCTCCCAGCAACTAATGAAAAACTGTTTTTT.